Below, 2 T cell receptor beta chains from the same sample are listed, as sequenced in a study of blood T cell repertoires in COVID-19. Only in-frame clones appear in the TCRdb table, and some are missing; sequencing was by immunoSEQ multiplex PCR. The sample carries under 450,000 clones, approximately 88% recorded once. Sequenced material: peripheral blood. Source of these receptors: a woman aged 50 to 65 with COVID-19, enrolled during active disease.

The rearrangement links TRBV30 to TRBJ1-3; D gene uncertain. The CDR3 is 18 amino acids. Trimming left V 1 base short and J 9 bases short, with 28 bases between. From germline, CDR1 is GTSNPN and CDR2 SVGIG (reference sequence). The CDR3 DNA reads as TGTGCCTGGAGTGGGTTGGGTGATCGGGAGGCCCCTGGTGGCACCATATATTTT. As protein: CAWSGLGDREAPGGTIYF.

This clone was picked up one time. The gene calls are TRBV19 and TRBJ2-5; D might be TRBD1 (6 bases). Germline assignment: CDR1 LNHDA and CDR2 SQIVND (reference sequence). The CDR3 extends over 13 amino acids. Trimming shortened V by 4 bases and J by 2 bases, and 8 bases separated the two germline ends. For the CDR3, the DNA is TGTGCCAGTAGTAGAGGACAGCAAGAGACCCAGTACTTC. Translating it yields CASSRGQQETQYF.